This T cell receptor beta chain comes out of a study of a mutant IDH1 vaccine in newly diagnosed glioma. Turning to the study itself: Patients received vaccination from 4-6 weeks after radiotherapy alone, or with temozolomide cycles. Most patients had received both radiotherapy and temozolomide, the prior options being radiotherapy, temozolomide, or both. The week-35 safety follow-up was V12, and the week-47 study end was V13.

Study-level results: Pseudoprogression apparently tracked independently of changes in top peripheral T cell clonotypes.

The time point is: week 35, safety follow-up. All doses held 300 ug of mutant IDH1 20-mer peptide, with topical imiquimod. The CDR3 has 14 amino acids. The germline gives CDR1 GTSNPN, CDR2 SVGIG (reference sequence). Some clones are missing from TCRdb's copy, which holds only in-frame ones; the method was immunoSEQ multiplex PCR. The profile shows approximately 30,000 clones, roughly four fifths of them singletons. This clone was detected only a few times. Its antigen is not known. At one boundary the junction diverges from the germline segment, which might be a read error. This chain uses TRBV30 with TRBJ1-1, with D unresolved. The clonotype originates from a middle-aged man with glioma. Source: PBMCs, taken from a glioma patient whose treatment included an IDH1 peptide vaccine. The CDR3 DNA follows: TGTGCCTGGAGTGTACGAAGCGTGAGCGCTGAGGCTTTCTTT. Translation gives CAWSVRSVSAEAFF.